This T cell receptor (beta chain) was captured in a study of radiation and T cells in renal cell carcinoma. Time point given: blood 2 weeks post-SBRT. Sample treatment: 15 Gy SBRT to primary tumor, nephrectomy 4 weeks later. Assay: immunoSEQ multiplex PCR; the TCRdb copy retains only in-frame clones and omits some. The repertoire includes 120,000 or so clones, roughly four fifths of them detected once, and 5.8% sits in the top ten. CDR3 length: 13 residues. With 0 bases removed from V and 4 bases from J, the gap between germline ends came to 5 bases. Germline lookup yields CDR1 MNHEY and CDR2 SVGAGI. Source: blood, taken from a patient whose treatment included radiotherapy and nephrectomy. V is TRBV6-5 and J is TRBJ2-3; D remains ambiguous. The source of this sequence is a man aged 50 or older with renal cell carcinoma. The CDR3 DNA reads TGTGCCAGCAGTTACTCGTACGCAGATACGCAGTATTTT. This sequence encodes CASSYSYADTQYF.